This TCR beta chain was found in a study of blood T cell repertoires in COVID-19. Study-wide background: Specimens from acute and convalescent COVID-19 originated in the United States, Italy and Spain. T cells, B-cell-depleted T cells, or PBMCs supplied cDNA or gDNA.

Authors' methods: Reference gene primer amplification yielded estimated nucleated cell counts. The table came from immunoSEQ multiplex PCR; TCRdb's copy has only in-frame clones and leaves some out. V, J and clone size reflect that table, while D and trimming were determined from the DNA. The sample contains just over 75,000 clones, 65% to 85% of which appear only once. This CDR3 comprises 16 residues. Trimming shortened V by 4 bases and J by 4 bases, and 20 bases separated the two germline ends. Germline CDR1 and CDR2: LGHNA and YSLEER. The clonotype was recovered from a man in his 60s with active or convalescent COVID-19. Sequencing was performed on peripheral blood. The rearrangement joins TRBV4-3 to TRBJ2-7; tentatively, D is TRBD2 (6 bases). This CDR3 is CASSPGRRRGLYEQYF. In DNA, the CDR3 is TGCGCCAGCAGCCCCGGACGGCGGCGGGGCTTATACGAGCAGTACTTC.